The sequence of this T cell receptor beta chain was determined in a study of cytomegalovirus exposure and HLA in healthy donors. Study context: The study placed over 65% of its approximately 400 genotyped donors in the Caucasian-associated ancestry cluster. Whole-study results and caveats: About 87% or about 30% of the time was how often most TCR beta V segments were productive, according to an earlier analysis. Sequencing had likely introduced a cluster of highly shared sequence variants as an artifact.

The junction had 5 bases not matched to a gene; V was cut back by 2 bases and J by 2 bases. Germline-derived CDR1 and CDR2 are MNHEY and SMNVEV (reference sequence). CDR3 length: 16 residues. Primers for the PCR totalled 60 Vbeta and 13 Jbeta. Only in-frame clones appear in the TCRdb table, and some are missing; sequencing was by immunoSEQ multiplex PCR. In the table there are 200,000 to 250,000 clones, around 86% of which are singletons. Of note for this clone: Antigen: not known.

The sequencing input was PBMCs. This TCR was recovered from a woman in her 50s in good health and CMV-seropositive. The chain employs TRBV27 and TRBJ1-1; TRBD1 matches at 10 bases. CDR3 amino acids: CASSLTGQGTNTEAFF. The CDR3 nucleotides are TGTGCCAGCAGTTTAACGGGACAGGGGACAAACACTGAAGCTTTCTTT.